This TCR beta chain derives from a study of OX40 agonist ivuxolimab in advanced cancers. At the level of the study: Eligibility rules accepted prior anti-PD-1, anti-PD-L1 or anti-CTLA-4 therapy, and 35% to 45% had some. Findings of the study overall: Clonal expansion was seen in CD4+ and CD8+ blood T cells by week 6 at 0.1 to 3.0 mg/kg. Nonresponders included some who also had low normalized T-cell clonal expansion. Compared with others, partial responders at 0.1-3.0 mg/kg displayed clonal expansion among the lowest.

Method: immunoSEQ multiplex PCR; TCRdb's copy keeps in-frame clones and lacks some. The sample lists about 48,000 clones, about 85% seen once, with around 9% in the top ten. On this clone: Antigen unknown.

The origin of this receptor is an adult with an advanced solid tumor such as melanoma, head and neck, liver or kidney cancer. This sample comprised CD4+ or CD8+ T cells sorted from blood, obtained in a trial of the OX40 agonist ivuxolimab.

CDR3 nucleotide sequence: TGTGCCAGCAGCAAAGTGGGGGAAAAACTGTTTTTT. Its translation: CASSKVGEKLFF. This chain uses TRBV21-1 with TRBJ1-4. TRBV21-1 is an annotated pseudogene. The CDR3 has 12 residues.